A selection of T cell receptor beta chains follows, all from one sample in a study of breast tumors, draining lymph nodes, adjacent tissues. TCRdb redid the calling of the multiplex PCR reads with MiXCR, one entry per CDR3 protein. The data show about 200,000 distinct CDR3 sequences, 31% seen once. The sample taken for sequencing was axillary lymph node tissue. The receptors stem from a female donor with breast cancer. Some clones in this sample may be carry-over from other donors' samples. Both conserved end residues are trimmed from each CDR3. The D gene is left open where the match is weak.

j_gene	len	d_gene	v_gene	CDR3aa
TRBJ1-3	12	NA	TRBV9	ASSVDIRRDTIC
TRBJ1-2	11	NA	TRBV12-3/TRBV12-4	ASSFWERYGYT
TRBJ2-2	14	TRBD1	TRBV18	ASSPAGQGSTGELF
TRBJ2-5	12	TRBD1	TRBV3-1	ASSTRQGRETQY
TRBJ1-1	11	NA	TRBV11-2	ASSFSGDTEAF
TRBJ1-2	13	TRBD1	TRBV7-3	ASSNLPGQGAGYT
TRBJ2-7	15	NA	TRBV30	AWPSRTAKTFLIEQY
TRBJ2-5	11	TRBD1	TRBV29-1	SVTGTGQETQY
TRBJ1-5	13	TRBD1	TRBV6-4	ASSVGTGSVQPQH
TRBJ2-7	13	NA	TRBV2	ASSEGGGPRYEQY
TRBJ1-5	12	NA	TRBV29-1	GARGLGANQPQH
TRBJ2-1	14	TRBD2	TRBV20-1	SASPWASGGGNEQF
TRBJ1-6	14	NA	TRBV19	ASSTPDRSYHSPLH
TRBJ2-5	13	NA	TRBV2	ASRSGTAEKETQY
TRBJ2-5	13	TRBD2	TRBV9	ASSVAGGDQETQY
TRBJ2-7	12	TRBD1	TRBV5-5	ASSGGQGAREQY
TRBJ1-1	11	NA	TRBV3-1	ASSHVSNTEAF
TRBJ1-4	11	NA	TRBV5-1	ASSLDADENLF
TRBJ2-6	15	NA	TRBV15	ATSRGGRSSGANVLT
TRBJ1-2	12	TRBD1	TRBV20-1	SARGDRDFDGYT
TRBJ2-5	13	NA	TRBV12-3/TRBV12-4	ASSFEYRGIQTQY
TRBJ2-3	11	TRBD2	TRBV6-5	ASFTPSGDTQY
TRBJ2-7	13	NA	TRBV6-1	ASTEGVAGAYEQY
TRBJ1-6	15	TRBD1	TRBV20-1	SARDQQGDLYNSPLH
TRBJ2-2	15	TRBD1	TRBV19	ASSIIGGGQGAGELF